The 11 T cell receptor beta chains presented below share a single source sample, sequenced in a study of cytomegalovirus exposure and HLA in healthy donors. The PCR employed 60 Vbeta primers together with 13 Jbeta primers. Sequenced by immunoSEQ multiplex PCR; TCRdb stores in-frame clones only, minus some. In the table there are approximately 70,000 clones, 72% of which are singletons. The sequenced sample consisted of PBMCs. Receptors originate from a woman aged 40 to 49 in good health and CMV-seropositive.

V is TRBV7-9 and J is TRBJ2-5; TRBD2 is a possible D gene (5 bases). Trimming cost V 1 base and J 5 bases, with 14 bases left between them. Germline V gene sequence: CDR1 SEHNR, CDR2 FQNEAQ (reference sequence). The CDR3 covers 15 residues. CDR3 sequence reads: CASSLEPGLGETQYF. The CDR3 DNA sequence: TGTGCCAGCAGCTTAGAGCCGGGATTAGGCGAGACCCAGTACTTC.

This chain connects TRBV5-4 to TRBJ2-6; 7 bases match TRBD1. From germline, CDR1 is SGHNT and CDR2 YYREEE (reference sequence). The CDR3 extends over 18 amino acids. Trimming removed 3 bases from V and 2 bases from J; junction bases left unmatched: 11. The CDR3 nucleotides are TGTGCCAGCAGCTCGGAGACAGGGCCCTTCACTGGGGCCAACGTCCTGACTTTC. Residues: CASSSETGPFTGANVLTF.

The chain links TRBV15 to TRBJ2-3; the match to TRBD1 covers 7 bases. This CDR3 is 17 amino acids long. The ends lost 3 bases at V and 2 bases at J; junction bases unmatched: 11. Germline lookup yields CDR1 LNHNV and CDR2 YYDKDF (reference sequence). Here the CDR3 DNA reads TGTGCCACCAGCAGTGGACCCGACAGGGAGATCACAGATACGCAGTATTTT. Protein: CATSSGPDREITDTQYF.

This clone showed up just once. This rearrangement joins TRBV6-5 to TRBJ2-7; D may be TRBD1 (5 bases). Trimming removed 2 bases from V and 3 bases from J, with 17 bases in between. Germline V gene sequence: CDR1 MNHEY, CDR2 SVGAGI. The CDR3 covers 16 residues. This CDR3 is CASSYDMTTESYEQYF. The CDR3 DNA is TGTGCCAGCAGTTACGACATGACGACAGAAAGCTACGAGCAGTACTTC.

This clone was observed a few times. The rearrangement joins TRBV2 to TRBJ1-5; D ambiguous. This CDR3 is 15 amino acids long. Trimming removed 3 bases from V and 0 bases from J, with 9 bases in between. CDR1 is SNHLY and CDR2 is FYNNEI in the germline V gene. Here the CDR3 DNA reads TGTGCCAGCAGTGAGGGCAGCTTTAGCAATCAGCCCCAGCATTTT. Translated: CASSEGSFSNQPQHF.

The J gene is TRBJ1-1, the V gene TRBV5-1; 8 nucleotides line up with TRBD1. The J segment lost 5 bases and the V segment lost 0 bases, leaving 12 bases of the junction unmatched. Germline lookup yields CDR1 SGHRS and CDR2 YFSETQ. CDR3 size: 17 residues. As DNA, the CDR3 is TGCGCCAGCAGCTTGGGGCGGACAGGGCGAACAGTGACTGAAGCTTTCTTT. Translating it yields CASSLGRTGRTVTEAFF.

The chain combines TRBV30 with TRBJ1-5, with D perhaps TRBD1 (6 bases). The germline V gene has CDR1 GTSNPN and CDR2 SVGIG (reference sequence). The CDR3 contains 14 residues. V shed 5 bases and J shed 6 bases, with 17 bases lying between them. The CDR3 sequence: CAWGPRGGGQPQHF. The CDR3 DNA follows: TGTGCCTGGGGGCCCAGGGGTGGAGGTCAGCCCCAGCATTTT.

The gene calls are TRBV6-6 and TRBJ2-4, with no clear D. The CDR3 length is 14 residues. The germline V gene encodes CDR1 MNHNY and CDR2 SVGAGI (reference sequence). Trimming took 2 bases from V and 2 from J, leaving 7 bases between them. As DNA, the CDR3 is TGTGCCAGCAGTTACGTACAAACCAAAAACATTCAGTACTTC. Translation: CASSYVQTKNIQYF.

The V gene is TRBV6-1, the J gene TRBJ2-3; no firm D call. This CDR3 is 17 amino acids long. V was shortened by 0 bases and J by 0 bases, with 13 bases between the two germline ends. In germline, CDR1 is MNHNS, CDR2 SASEGT. The CDR3, as DNA: TGTGCCAGCAGTGAAGCGCTCGGGTTATACAGCACAGATACGCAGTATTTT. Translation: CASSEALGLYSTDTQYF.

The chain carries TRBV11-3 and TRBJ2-7; D ambiguous. Between the trimmed V and J ends, which lost 5 bases and 1 base, there was a span of 12 bases. The length of the CDR3 is 14 residues. The germline V gene has CDR1 SGHNT and CDR2 YENEEA. DNA of the CDR3: TGTGCCAGCAGCCCCTCCAGATCTTCCTACGAGCAGTACTTC. It specifies CASSPSRSSYEQYF.

The rearrangement uses TRBV10-3 and TRBJ1-1, with a tentative D call TRBD1 (5 bases). This CDR3 has 12 amino acids. Germline CDR1 reads ENHRY; CDR2 reads SYGVKD. Trimming removed 6 bases from V and 1 base from J, with 6 bases in between. CDR3 coding DNA: TGTGCCATCAGCACAGGGAACACTGAAGCTTTCTTT. Its protein is CAISTGNTEAFF.